Presented here are 25 T cell receptor beta chains from one specimen sequenced in a study of T cells in women clearing cervical HPV infection. Assay: immunoSEQ multiplex PCR; the TCRdb copy retains only in-frame clones and omits some. The sample table sets out over 25,000 clones. Sequenced material: blood buffy coat. These TCRs come from a woman between 18 and 70 years old with a cervical HPV16 infection that either progressed to CIN3+ or cleared (not recorded which).

Turning to this clone: The read ends 3 residues before the CDR3 terminus; that terminus is restored from the germline J gene. V and J are TRBV4-2 and TRBJ1-4; TRBD1 aligns across 7 bases. Trimming cost V 8 bases and J 0 bases; bases outside gene matches: 6. Germline V gene sequence: CDR1 LGHNA, CDR2 YNFKEQ. The CDR3 length is 15 residues. The CDR3 region is CASCGQAATNEKLFF. CDR3 DNA (partial): TGTGCCAGCTGCGGACAGGCTGCAACTAATGAAAAA.

Comments on this clone: The read ends 3 residues shy of where the CDR3 ends; the end is completed using the germline J gene. The chain has TRBV7-9 and TRBJ2-5, with 8 bases matching TRBD2. V trimming: 5 bases; J trimming: 3 bases; junction bases outside the gene matches: 2. The CDR3 covers 13 residues. CDR1 is SEHNR and CDR2 is FQNEAQ in the germline V gene (reference sequence). This CDR3 reads CASSRRGEETQYF. The covered CDR3 bases are TGTGCCAGCAGCCGGCGGGGGGAAGAGACC.

To note about this clone: The read ends 3 residues before the CDR3 terminus; that terminus is restored from the germline J gene. The chain carries TRBV20-1 and TRBJ2-2, with D maybe TRBD1 (5 bases). The germline V gene encodes CDR1 DFQATT and CDR2 SNEGSKA (reference sequence). The CDR3 contains 13 residues. Trimming took off 5 bases at V and 1 base at J, with 8 bases between the two ends. CDR3 DNA (partial): TGCAGTGCTCCCAGGGAGAACACCGGGGAG. It is translated as CSAPRENTGE. The whole CDR3 sequence reads CSAPRENTGELFF.

Note on this clone: With the read ending 3 residues before the CDR3 end, the germline J gene is used to fill in that end. This sequence joins TRBV30 and TRBJ2-5; 7 positions agree with TRBD2. CDR3 length: 15 residues. CDR1 is GTSNPN and CDR2 is SVGIG in the germline V gene (reference sequence). The covered CDR3 bases are TGTGCCTGGTACGCCGGGAGGTGGAGGGGAGATACC. Encoded protein: CAWYAGRWRGDT. The CDR3 as a whole reads CAWYAGRWRGDTQYF. The variable domain in full, with the rest retrieved from reference TRBV30 and TRBJ2-5, is SQTIHQWPATLVQPVGSPLSLECTVEGTSNPNLYWYRQAAGRGLQLLFYSVGIGQISSEVPQNLSASRPQDRQFILSSKKLLLSDSGFYLCAWYAGRWRGDTQYFGPGTRLLVL.

Concerning this clone: The read ends 3 residues shy of where the CDR3 ends; the end is completed using the germline J gene. The V and J genes are TRBV5-4 and TRBJ2-7, with 7 bases lining up with TRBD1. This CDR3 contains 13 residues. The germline gives CDR1 SGHNT, CDR2 YYREEE (reference sequence). J gave up 6 bases and V 3 bases, and 6 bases lay outside the gene matches. The CDR3 reads CASSYSTGAEQYF. Incomplete CDR3 DNA: TGTGCCAGCAGCTACTCCACAGGGGCCGAG.

The sequenced part of the CDR3 DNA is TGTGCCATTCTCATACAGAAGTCTGGAAACACC. Translating it yields CAILIQKSGNT. The full CDR3 reads CAILIQKSGNTIYF. The chain uses TRBV10-3 and TRBJ1-3; D is unresolved. Read sequence stops 3 residues before the CDR3 end, and the germline J gene provides the missing end. Trimming shortened V by 9 bases and J by 1 base, and 13 bases separated the two germline ends. Germline-derived CDR1 and CDR2 are ENHRY and SYGVKD. CDR3 length: 14 residues.

Comments on this clone: The CDR3 end lies 3 residues beyond the end of the read and is filled in from the germline J gene. This sequence joins TRBV7-3 and TRBJ1-4; 11 bases line up with TRBD1. CDR3 length: 15 amino acids. V lost 5 bases to trimming and J lost 6 bases; unmatched junction nucleotides: 5. CDR1 SGHTA and CDR2 FQGTGA come from the germline V gene. CDR3 sequence reads: CASSRTGGAYEKLFF. The sequenced part of the CDR3 DNA is TGTGCCAGCAGCAGGACAGGGGGCGCGTATGAAAAA. Drawing the rest from reference TRBV7-3 and TRBJ1-4, the complete variable domain is GAGVSQTPSNKVTEKGKYVELRCDPISGHTALYWYRQSLGQGPEFLIYFQGTGAADDSGLPNDRFFAVRPEGSVSTLKIQRTERGDSAVYLCASSRTGGAYEKLFFGSGTQLSVL.

Remarks on this clone: The read is 3 residues too short to cover the CDR3 end, so that end is filled in from the germline J gene. The chain is built from TRBV2 and TRBJ2-5; 7 bases agree with TRBD2. The CDR3 totals 14 residues. V was pared by 5 bases and J by 5 bases, with 8 bases of the junction left unmatched. Germline-derived CDR1 and CDR2 are SNHLY and FYNNEI. CDR3 in amino acids: CASSNNGGTETQYF. CDR3 bases read: TGTGCCAGCAGTAATAACGGGGGGACGGAGACC.

Concerning this clone: The read finishes 3 residues shy of the CDR3 end, and the germline J gene is used to complete it. The chain carries TRBV19 and TRBJ1-1; D is perhaps TRBD1 (5 bases). The V and J ends lost 0 bases and 1 base respectively, with 12 bases between them. Germline values: CDR1 LNHDA, CDR2 SQIVND (reference sequence). The CDR3 is 16 amino acids. Here the CDR3 reads CASSIDGQGQNTEAFF. Incomplete CDR3 DNA: TGTGCCAGTAGTATAGATGGGCAGGGCCAGAACACTGAA.

As to this clone: Read sequence stops 3 residues before the CDR3 end, and the germline J gene provides the missing end. Within the sample, other DNA sequences also encode this same CDR3. The chain is built from TRBV18 and TRBJ2-1, with 14 bases identical to TRBD2. The J segment lost 8 bases and the V segment lost 1 base, leaving 10 bases of the junction unmatched. Germline CDR1 reads KGHSH; CDR2 reads LQKENI. The CDR3 is made up of 18 amino acids. The sequenced CDR3 bases are TGTGCCAGCTCACCACTCTCCGGGACTAGCGGGAGTGCGGATGAG. It is translated as CASSPLSGTSGSADE. The CDR3 reads in full as CASSPLSGTSGSADEQFF.

This clone is medium-sized (0.01 to 0.1%) by frequency. The read ends 3 residues before the CDR3 terminus; that terminus is restored from the germline J gene. The rearrangement links TRBV4-1 to TRBJ1-1; D gene ambiguous. CDR3 length: 13 amino acids. V lost 0 bases and J lost 4, with 6 bases in between. The germline V gene encodes CDR1 MGHRA and CDR2 YSYEKL. CDR3 residues: CASSQDRGTEAFF. The sequenced part of the CDR3 DNA is TGCGCCAGCAGCCAAGATCGGGGCACTGAA.

Notes on this clone: The sequence runs out 3 residues before the end of the CDR3; the remainder is reconstructed from the germline J gene. The rearrangement uses TRBV19 and TRBJ2-2; possibly TRBD2 for D (5 bases). Looked up from germline, CDR1 is LNHDA and CDR2 is SQIVND (reference sequence). This CDR3 is 15 amino acids long. With 1 base removed from V and 1 base from J, the gap between germline ends came to 7 bases. CDR3 residues: CASSIVRVNTGELFF. The sequenced part of the CDR3 DNA is TGTGCCAGTAGTATAGTGAGGGTGAACACCGGGGAG.

CDR3 DNA (partial): TGCAGTGGATTGAGGGACAGCAATTCACCC. Translating gives CSGLRDSNSP. The whole CDR3 sequence is CSGLRDSNSPLHF. The chain carries TRBV20-1 and TRBJ1-6, with 7 bases identical to TRBD1. Read coverage stops 3 residues before the CDR3 terminus; the germline J gene supplies the remainder. The CDR3 has 13 amino acids. V lost 7 bases and J lost 7; bases outside the gene matches: 7. The V gene's germline CDR1 is DFQATT and CDR2 SNEGSKA (reference sequence).

On this clone: The read falls 3 residues short of the CDR3 end, and the missing part is taken from the germline J gene. The J gene is TRBJ2-1, the V gene TRBV13; 12 bases are shared with TRBD2. The germline V gene encodes CDR1 PRHDT and CDR2 FYEKMQ (reference sequence). This CDR3 comprises 17 residues. After removal of 4 bases from V and 7 bases from J, the junction contained 11 bases not matched to a gene. CDR3 residues: CASSSGLAGPLMNEQFF. CDR3 DNA (partial): TGTGCCAGCAGCTCCGGACTAGCGGGACCCCTGATGAATGAG.

In regard to this clone: The sequenced fragment ends 3 residues before the CDR3 boundary, so the rest is inferred from the germline J gene. The chain has TRBV6-1 and TRBJ1-2, with D possibly TRBD1 on 5 matching bases. The CDR3 runs 13 residues. Germline CDR1 is MNHNS and CDR2 is SASEGT. V lost 6 bases and J lost 6, with 14 bases in between. This CDR3 is CASSEQEGHGYTF. CDR3 DNA, as far as it was read: TGTGCCAGCAGCGAACAAGAGGGGCATGGC.

With regard to this clone: Sequencing ends 3 residues short of the CDR3 end; the germline J gene provides the rest. The chain has TRBV6-1 and TRBJ1-1; D may be TRBD1 (6 bases). CDR1 MNHNS and CDR2 SASEGT come from the germline V gene. The CDR3 loop spans 13 amino acids. Between the trimmed V and J ends, which lost 6 bases and 1 base, there was a span of 9 bases. Partial CDR3 DNA: TGTGCCAGCAGGGAACAGGGGAACACTGAA. Protein product: CASREQGNTE. The entire CDR3 protein is CASREQGNTEAFF.

Regarding this clone: The read halts 3 residues ahead of the CDR3 end, with the missing end drawn from the germline J gene. The V and J genes are TRBV10-3 and TRBJ2-3; D is perhaps TRBD2 (5 bases). CDR3 length: 15 residues. The germline V and J ends were trimmed by 8 bases and 1 base, with 16 bases remaining between them. Germline V gene sequence: CDR1 ENHRY, CDR2 SYGVKD. The CDR3 region is CAIGEPAERTDTQYF. The sequenced part of the CDR3 DNA is TGTGCCATCGGGGAGCCAGCGGAGCGCACAGATACG.

For this clone: With the read ending 3 residues before the CDR3 end, the germline J gene is used to fill in that end. The chain links TRBV5-6 to TRBJ1-1; the D is unclear. CDR3 length: 13 amino acids. V was cut by 4 bases and J by 1 base, with 8 bases left in between. The V gene's germline CDR1 is SGHDT and CDR2 YYEEEE. CDR3 region: CASSPTWNTEAFF. The CDR3 bases that were read are TGTGCCAGCAGCCCTACCTGGAACACTGAA.

In regard to this clone: The sequence runs out 3 residues before the end of the CDR3; the remainder is reconstructed from the germline J gene. V is TRBV3-1 (or the pseudogene TRBV3-2) and J is TRBJ1-2, with TRBD1 matching over 7 bases. The CDR3 spans 13 residues. Trimming at V came to 4 bases and at J to 2 bases, leaving 1 base not matched to a gene. Germline V gene lookup returns CDR1 LGHDT and CDR2 YNNKEL (reference sequence). CDR3 bases read: TGTGCCAGCAGCCCGACAGGGAACTATGGC. It specifies CASSPTGNYG. The whole CDR3 sequence is CASSPTGNYGYTF.

With respect to this clone: The read is 3 residues too short to cover the CDR3 end, so that end is filled in from the germline J gene. V usage is TRBV5-5 and J usage is TRBJ1-1; D is perhaps TRBD1 (6 bases). The germline CDR1 and CDR2 sequences are SGHKS and YYEKEE (reference sequence). The CDR3 is made up of 15 amino acids. The CDR3 protein is CASSVYRPGGGEAFF. Partial CDR3 DNA: TGTGCCAGCAGCGTCTACCGTCCGGGAGGGGGGGAG.

Remarks on this clone: The observed sequence ends 3 residues before the CDR3 terminus, with the missing tail filled in from the germline J gene. The V call is TRBV7-2, the J call TRBJ2-3, with a weak D call TRBD1 (5 bases). From germline, CDR1 is SGHTA and CDR2 FQGNSA. The CDR3 totals 14 residues. Deletions cut 5 bases from V and 4 bases from J, with 13 bases between. CDR3 sequence: CASSPQGMADTQYF. CDR3 DNA (partial): TGTGCCAGCAGCCCCCAGGGTATGGCAGATACG.

On this clone itself: The read ends 3 residues early relative to the CDR3; the germline J gene fills the gap. This chain connects TRBV19 to TRBJ1-2, with a tentative D call TRBD1 (6 bases). This CDR3 spans 14 amino acids. The V gene's germline CDR1 is LNHDA and CDR2 SQIVND (reference sequence). The DNA read from the CDR3 is TGTGCCAGTAGTATAGTGCGGACAGACGGGGGC. This codes for CASSIVRTDGG. The whole CDR3 protein is CASSIVRTDGGYTF.

Turning to this clone: The CDR3 end falls 3 residues outside the read, so it is completed with the germline J gene. This chain links TRBV29-1 with TRBJ1-2; a weak D match, TRBD1 (6 bases). Germline-derived CDR1 and CDR2 are SQVTM and ANQGSEA. This CDR3 comprises 12 residues. V lost 2 bases to trimming and J lost 5 bases, with 9 bases between them. CDR3 protein: CSVERGGYGYTF. CDR3 DNA (partial): TGCAGCGTTGAAAGAGGGGGATATGGC.

Note on this clone: The missing CDR3 end, 3 residues past where the read stops, is filled in from the germline J gene. V usage is TRBV10-3 and J usage is TRBJ1-2; D is uncertain. Between the trimmed V and J ends, which lost 8 bases and 4 bases, there was a span of 17 bases. This CDR3 region has 14 residues. Per the germline V gene, CDR1 is ENHRY and CDR2 is SYGVKD. The CDR3 protein is CAISSKADSYGYTF. The DNA read from the CDR3 is TGTGCCATCTCGTCCAAGGCGGATAGCTATGGC.

As concerns this clone: The CDR3 extends 3 residues past the end of the read, so its final part is completed from the germline J gene. The V call is TRBV30, the J call TRBJ1-5; 10 nucleotides align to TRBD1. V was pared by 7 bases and J by 7 bases, with 13 bases of the junction left unmatched. The CDR3 runs to 15 residues. The V gene's germline CDR1 is GTSNPN and CDR2 SVGIG (reference sequence). Partial CDR3 DNA: TGTGCCTATTCCCCCGGGACAGGGGTTGACCAGCCC. The encoded protein is CAYSPGTGVDQP. The full CDR3 reads CAYSPGTGVDQPQHF.